The present entry profiles one TCR beta chain with its context. What it binds is unknown. The CDR3 has 15 residues. The V and J ends lost 2 bases and 5 bases, in that order; junction bases with no gene match: 7. Germline CDR1 reads SGHAT; CDR2 reads FQNNGV. The sample originates from a study of T cell responses to AZD1222 COVID-19 vaccine. Using immunoSEQ multiplex PCR, the repertoire was profiled, and TCRdb retains in-frame clones only, with some absent. Of about 120,000 clones listed, approximately 93% were seen once; the top ten hold 2.5% to 3%. Study-level results: Clonal diversity was possibly underestimated, and the donors were mostly white British, with more females.

The starting material was peripheral blood, obtained on day 0 of AZD1222 vaccination. The gene calls are TRBV11-2 and TRBJ2-7, with 9 nucleotides matching TRBD2. The receptor was isolated from an adult in good health. The CDR3 bases are TGTGCCAGCAGCTTAAGGTTAGCGGGAGACAACGAGCAGTACTTC. It translates to CASSLRLAGDNEQYF.